This T cell receptor beta chain was profiled in a study of breast tumors, draining lymph nodes, adjacent tissues. Findings and limits, study-wide: Data fit most tumor T cells coming from lymph node, expanding in tumor. Tumor TCR diversity was below lymph nodes but above nontumor tissue.

The lymph nodes were axillary draining lymph nodes from breast cancer patients. TCRdb processed the multiplex PCR reads anew with MiXCR; each CDR3 protein has one entry. The sample has approximately 100,000 distinct CDR3 sequences; more than 30% are singletons. This clonotype was counted ten times or more. Its cognate antigen is unknown. This TCR came from a female donor with breast cancer. Some clones in this sample may be carry-over from other donors' samples. Input material: axillary lymph node tissue.

CDR3 residues: CASSTNRGRGNYGYTF. The CDR3 nucleotides read TGTGCCAGCAGCACTAACAGGGGTAGAGGTAACTATGGCTACACCTTC. This chain joins TRBV25-1 and TRBJ1-2, with 7 bases that match TRBD1. This CDR3 region has 16 residues. The ends lost 6 bases at V and 1 base at J; junction bases unmatched: 11. Germline CDR1 MGHDK, CDR2 SYGVNS.